This T cell receptor beta chain comes out of a study of T-cell memory formation after mild COVID-19. General observations from the study: Confirmation was lacking for SARS-CoV-2 specificity of second-wave clones that peaked on day 37.

The V segment lost 6 bases and the J segment 1 base; nucleotides outside the gene matches: 4. Germline lookup yields CDR1 MNHEY and CDR2 SVGAGI. CDR3 size: 15 residues. Concerning this clonotype: The antigen remains unidentified.

In TCRdb, the 5' RACE reads were re-called with MiXCR into one record per CDR3 protein. The repertoire holds 84,000 or so distinct CDR3 sequences, with about 15% as singletons. This clonotype originated in an adult woman who had mild COVID-19 (a few samples of this study predate the infection). Cell type and time point are not known. The sequenced material came from PBMCs or a T cell subset sorted from them (not recorded which). The V and J genes are TRBV6-5 and TRBJ2-4, with 9 bases fitting TRBD1. The CDR3 loop is CASRGQGFAKNIQYF. The DNA for the CDR3 is TGTGCCAGCAGGGGACAGGGCTTCGCCAAAAACATTCAGTACTTC.